A selection of T cell receptor beta chains follows, all from one sample in a study of blood T cell repertoires in COVID-19. Repertoires were generated with immunoSEQ multiplex PCR, while TCRdb's copy carries only in-frame clones and drops some. Seen here are about 240,000 clones, around nine tenths observed once, and the top ten hold under 9.5%. Material for sequencing was PBMCs or T cells enriched from blood (not recorded which). Receptors originate from a man aged 35 to 55 who had recovered from COVID-19. Each CDR3 is given with its conserved first and last residue. Each record gives: J gene, clone size, D gene, V gene, CDR3 protein, CDR3 DNA. The D gene is left open where the match is weak. Clone size appears in some rows only: once, few, many, or a class for an expanded clone.

>TRBJ2-7|.|TRBD1|TRBV10-3
CAIKRTGTEFNEQYF
TGTGCCATCAAGAGAACCGGGACAGAGTTTAACGAGCAGTACTTC
>TRBJ2-5|.|.|TRBV29-1
CSVDHRPVAQYF
TGCAGCGTTGATCACAGGCCCGTGGCCCAGTACTTC
>TRBJ2-7|.|.|TRBV6-1
CASSELYEQYF
TGTGCCAGCAGTGAATTATACGAGCAGTACTTC
>TRBJ2-5|.|.|TRBV13
CASSLGLAPQETQYF
TGTGCCAGCAGCCTCGGACTTGCACCCCAAGAGACCCAGTACTTC
>TRBJ2-2|.|.|TRBV27
CASKIQGAGELFF
TGTGCCAGCAAGATACAGGGAGCCGGGGAGCTGTTTTTT
>TRBJ1-2|.|TRBD1|TRBV2
CASSEGQGVWGYTF
TGTGCCAGCAGTGAGGGACAGGGGGTGTGGGGCTACACCTTC
>TRBJ2-7|.|TRBD2|TRBV7-8
CASSRLAGSYEQYF
TGTGCCAGCAGCAGACTAGCGGGCTCCTACGAGCAGTACTTC
>TRBJ1-2|few|TRBD1|TRBV28
CASTKPGTGGNYGYTF
TGTGCCAGCACCAAACCTGGGACAGGGGGCAACTATGGCTACACCTTC
>TRBJ2-3|.|TRBD1|TRBV7-6
CASSLVDRQGRTQYF
TGTGCCAGCAGCCTAGTAGACCGACAGGGTAGGACGCAGTATTTT
>TRBJ1-5|.|TRBD1|TRBV7-9
CASSSGQGGNQPQHF
TGTGCCAGCAGTTCGGGACAGGGCGGCAATCAGCCCCAGCATTTT
>TRBJ1-4|.|TRBD1|TRBV18
CASSSGQGKWRLFF
TGTGCCAGCTCATCCGGACAGGGCAAGTGGAGACTGTTTTTT
>TRBJ2-6|.|TRBD2|TRBV4-3
CASSQEGGTGANVLTF
TGCGCCAGCAGCCAAGAGGGGGGGACTGGGGCCAACGTCCTGACTTTC
>TRBJ2-7|.|.|TRBV4-3
CASSQELIQGIFNEQYF
TGCGCCAGCAGCCAAGAACTCATCCAGGGGATTTTCAACGAGCAGTACTTC
>TRBJ1-2|once|TRBD1|TRBV25-1
CASSPPKGAVRGYTF
TGTGCCAGCAGTCCGCCTAAGGGGGCTGTGCGGGGCTACACCTTC
>TRBJ1-1|.|.|TRBV18
CASSQLGELVPEAFF
TGTGCCAGCTCCCAGCTAGGGGAATTAGTCCCTGAAGCTTTCTTT
>TRBJ1-3|.|TRBD1|TRBV19
CASRTGFGNTIYF
TGTGCCAGTAGGACAGGGTTCGGAAACACCATATATTTT
>TRBJ1-3|few|.|TRBV19
CASSIEAPFGNTIYF
TGTGCCAGTAGTATAGAGGCCCCATTTGGAAACACCATATATTTT
>TRBJ1-2|.|TRBD1|TRBV11-3
CASSSRQGEVGDF
TGTGCCAGCAGCTCGCGACAGGGAGAAGTCGGGGACTTC
>TRBJ2-1|.|TRBD2|TRBV12-5
CASGPPSERELDEQFF
TGTGCTAGTGGTCCCCCCTCGGAGCGGGAGTTGGATGAGCAGTTCTTC
>TRBJ1-4|.|TRBD1|TRBV7-9
CASRIGTVNEKLFF
TGTGCCAGCAGGATAGGGACAGTTAATGAAAAACTGTTTTTT
>TRBJ2-4|.|.|TRBV5-8
CASSHLGFAGGRNIQYF
TGTGCCAGCAGCCACCTCGGTTTTGCCGGGGGTAGAAACATTCAGTACTTC
>TRBJ1-5|.|TRBD1|TRBV6-2/TRBV6-3
CASSGRGLGNQPQHF
TGTGCCAGCAGTGGCAGGGGGCTGGGCAATCAGCCCCAGCATTTT
>TRBJ2-5|.|.|TRBV7-8
CASSSWGLSETQYF
TGTGCCAGCAGCTCCTGGGGGCTGTCGGAGACCCAGTACTTC
>TRBJ2-1|.|TRBD1|TRBV27
CASSPRQGGDNEQFF
TGTGCCAGCAGTCCTAGACAGGGTGGCGACAATGAGCAGTTCTTC
>TRBJ2-2|.|TRBD2|TRBV2
CASSDAGVNTGELFF
TGTGCCAGCAGTGATGCGGGAGTTAACACCGGGGAGCTGTTTTTT
>TRBJ2-1|few|.|TRBV28
CASKSRDSAYNEQFF
TGTGCCAGCAAATCCCGGGACTCAGCCTACAATGAGCAGTTCTTC
>TRBJ2-5|.|TRBD2|TRBV6-4
CASSARGGARETQYF
TGTGCCAGCAGTGCTCGCGGGGGGGCACGAGAGACCCAGTACTTC
>TRBJ1-1|.|.|TRBV3-1/TRBV3-2
CASSQGEGGNTEAFF
TGTGCCAGCAGCCAAGGTGAGGGTGGGAACACTGAAGCTTTCTTT
>TRBJ2-1|.|.|TRBV7-8
CASSLLGELSSYNEQFF
TGTGCCAGCAGCTTACTAGGGGAACTAAGCTCCTACAATGAGCAGTTCTTC
>TRBJ2-5|.|.|TRBV13
CASSLPGRETQYF
TGTGCCAGCAGCTTGCCAGGGAGGGAGACCCAGTACTTC
>TRBJ2-5|.|TRBD2|TRBV6-5
CASTGLAGETQYF
TGTGCCAGCACGGGACTAGCCGGAGAGACCCAGTACTTC